These T cell receptor beta chains were read from a single sample in a study of breast tumors, draining lymph nodes, adjacent tissues. TCRdb re-called the multiplex PCR reads through MiXCR, storing one row per CDR3 protein. The sample records around 120,000 distinct CDR3 sequences, about 20% being singletons. Material: axillary lymph node tissue. These receptors all come from a female donor with breast cancer. Some clones in this sample may be carry-over from other donors' samples. Each CDR3 is given without its conserved first and last residue. A D gene is named only where the DNA matches it firmly.

d_call	v_call	cdr3_length	j_call	cdr3_aa
NA	TRBV27	13	TRBJ1-2	ASSLSTGRPYGYT
TRBD1	TRBV13	15	TRBJ2-6	ASSAGTGPSGANVLT
NA	TRBV6-5	11	TRBJ2-7	ASSYQSSYEQY
TRBD2	TRBV2	14	TRBJ2-5	ASSLTGTSMSETQY
TRBD1	TRBV19	13	TRBJ2-7	ASSIGHRGGYEQY
NA	TRBV3-1	13	TRBJ2-5	ASSQGRRSQETQY
NA	TRBV5-1	15	TRBJ2-3	ASSHKRAGERTDTQY
NA	TRBV20-1	14	TRBJ2-5	SASPGKGYSGGAQY
NA	TRBV24-1	12	TRBJ2-5	ATARSGATETQY
NA	TRBV5-8	12	TRBJ2-7	ASSFRGGSYEQY
TRBD2	TRBV19	14	TRBJ2-3	ASSRGGGAGPDTQY
NA	TRBV2	12	TRBJ2-5	ASRGGHLPETQY
NA	TRBV20-1	10	TRBJ1-2	SAGTDPYGYT
TRBD2	TRBV29-1	13	TRBJ2-3	SAGRRERGTDAQY
NA	TRBV28	14	TRBJ2-5	ASRLNFGTGQETQY
NA	TRBV20-1	11	TRBJ1-6	SARGQAGSPLH